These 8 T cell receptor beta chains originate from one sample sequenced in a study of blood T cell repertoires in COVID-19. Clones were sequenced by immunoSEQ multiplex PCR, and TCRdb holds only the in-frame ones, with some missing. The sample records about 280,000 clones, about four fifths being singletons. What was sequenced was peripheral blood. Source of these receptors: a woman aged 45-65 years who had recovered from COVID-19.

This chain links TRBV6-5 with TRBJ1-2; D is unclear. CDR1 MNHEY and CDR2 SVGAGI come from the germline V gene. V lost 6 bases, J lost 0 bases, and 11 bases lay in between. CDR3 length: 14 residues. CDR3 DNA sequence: TGTGCCAGCAGACTCTATGTCTCTAACTATGGCTACACCTTC. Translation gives CASRLYVSNYGYTF.

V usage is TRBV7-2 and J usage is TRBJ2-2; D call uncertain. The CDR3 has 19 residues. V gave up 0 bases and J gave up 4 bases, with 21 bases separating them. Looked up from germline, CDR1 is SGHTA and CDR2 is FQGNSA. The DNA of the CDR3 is TGTGCCAGCAGCTTAGCCCGCGTGGCCCTCGGGTTTGGCACCGGGGAGCTGTTTTTT. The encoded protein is CASSLARVALGFGTGELFF.

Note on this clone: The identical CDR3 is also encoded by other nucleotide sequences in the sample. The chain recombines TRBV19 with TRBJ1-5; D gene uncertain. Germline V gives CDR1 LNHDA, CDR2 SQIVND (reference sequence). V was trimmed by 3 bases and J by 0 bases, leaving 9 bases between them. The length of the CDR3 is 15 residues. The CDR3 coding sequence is TGTGCCAGTAGTATCACTCCTTATAGCAATCAGCCCCAGCATTTT. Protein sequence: CASSITPYSNQPQHF.

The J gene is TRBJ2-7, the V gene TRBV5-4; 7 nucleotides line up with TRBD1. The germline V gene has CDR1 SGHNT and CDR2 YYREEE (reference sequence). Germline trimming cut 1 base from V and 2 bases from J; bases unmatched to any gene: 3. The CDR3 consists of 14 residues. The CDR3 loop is CASSLNRGTYEQYF. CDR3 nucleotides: TGTGCCAGCAGCTTGAACAGGGGTACCTACGAGCAGTACTTC.

CDR3 protein: CASSVGGLPGEQFF. DNA of the CDR3: TGTGCCAGCAGCGTAGGAGGACTCCCGGGGGAGCAGTTCTTC. The chain recombines TRBV9 with TRBJ2-1, with a possible D match to TRBD2 (5 bases). Germline CDR1 reads SGDLS; CDR2 reads YYNGEE. V lost 0 bases to trimming and J lost 10 bases, with 14 bases between them. The CDR3 sequence is 14 residues long.

CDR3 bases: TGCGCCAGCAGCCCACGGGAGGCAGCGAACACTGAAGCTTTCTTT. Protein product: CASSPREAANTEAFF. The rearrangement uses TRBV5-1 and TRBJ1-1; D ambiguous. With 4 bases removed from V and 1 base from J, the gap between germline ends came to 14 bases. The CDR3 totals 15 residues. Germline V gene data show CDR1 as SGHRS and CDR2 as YFSETQ.

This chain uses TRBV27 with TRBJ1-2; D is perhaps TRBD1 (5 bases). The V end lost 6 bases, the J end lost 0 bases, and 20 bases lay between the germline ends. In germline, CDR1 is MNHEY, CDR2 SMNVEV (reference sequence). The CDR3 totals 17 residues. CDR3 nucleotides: TGTGCCAGCAGCCCCTGGGCGGGGCCAAACTCTAACTATGGCTACACCTTC. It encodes CASSPWAGPNSNYGYTF.

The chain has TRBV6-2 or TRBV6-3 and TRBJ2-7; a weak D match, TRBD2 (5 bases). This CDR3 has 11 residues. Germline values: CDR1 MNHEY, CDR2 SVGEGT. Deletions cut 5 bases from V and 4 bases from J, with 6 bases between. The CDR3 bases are TGTGCCAGCAGTGGAGGTTACGAGCAGTACTTC. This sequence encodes CASSGGYEQYF.